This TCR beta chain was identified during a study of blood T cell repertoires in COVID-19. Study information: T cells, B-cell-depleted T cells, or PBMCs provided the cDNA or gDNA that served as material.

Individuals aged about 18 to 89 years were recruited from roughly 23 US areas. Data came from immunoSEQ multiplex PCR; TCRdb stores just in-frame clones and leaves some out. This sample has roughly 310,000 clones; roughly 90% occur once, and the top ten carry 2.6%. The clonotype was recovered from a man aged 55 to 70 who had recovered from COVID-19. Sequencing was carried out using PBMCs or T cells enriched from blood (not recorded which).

The CDR3 DNA reads TGCGCCAGCAGCCAAGGACTAGCGGGCCTCTACAATGAGCAGTTCTTC. It yields the protein CASSQGLAGLYNEQFF. This chain connects TRBV4-1 to TRBJ2-1, with 10 bases that match TRBD2. Germline-derived CDR1 and CDR2 are MGHRA and YSYEKL. The CDR3 length is 16 residues. V shed 1 base and J 3 bases; nucleotides not matched to a gene: 3.